The 16 T cell receptor beta chains below come from one sample, sequenced in a study of blood T cell repertoires in COVID-19. Repertoires were generated with immunoSEQ multiplex PCR, while TCRdb's copy carries only in-frame clones and drops some. The table lists over 400,000 clones, around 85% of them singletons. Material: PBMCs or T cells enriched from blood (not recorded which). The receptor set was obtained from a woman aged 60-70 years who had recovered from COVID-19.

The CDR3 DNA sequence: TGTGCCAGCAATACCGGGTCATTACACACCGGGGAGCTGTTTTTT. Translation: CASNTGSLHTGELFF. The rearrangement joins TRBV5-5 to TRBJ2-2; D call uncertain. Germline V gene lookup returns CDR1 SGHKS and CDR2 YYEKEE (reference sequence). Trimming shortened V by 6 bases and J by 3 bases, and 15 bases separated the two germline ends. The CDR3 is 15 amino acids. Using reference TRBV5-5 and TRBJ2-2 for the parts outside the CDR3, the full variable domain is DAGVTQSPTHLIKTRGQQVTLRCSPISGHKSVSWYQQVLGQGPQFIFQYYEKEERGRGNFPDRFSARQFPNYSSELNVNALLLGDSALYLCASNTGSLHTGELFFGEGSRLTVL.

The chain combines TRBV7-8 with TRBJ1-6; TRBD1 matches at 8 bases. The V segment lost 3 bases and the J segment 10 bases; nucleotides outside the gene matches: 8. This CDR3 spans 15 amino acids. Germline-derived CDR1 and CDR2 are SGHVS and FQNEAQ. CDR3 DNA sequence: TGTGCCAGCAGCTTCGTACAGGGGGTTGGGTCACCCCTCCACTTT. As protein: CASSFVQGVGSPLHF.

The chain employs TRBV5-4 and TRBJ2-3; maybe TRBD1 (6 bases). V was clipped by 4 bases and J by 0 bases, with 12 bases between them. CDR1 is SGHNT, CDR2 YYREEE, per germline (reference sequence). The CDR3 spans 15 residues. The CDR3 DNA reads TGTGCCAGCAGCCAACGGACAGAAAGCACAGATACGCAGTATTTT. Residues: CASSQRTESTDTQYF.

This chain joins TRBV5-6 and TRBJ1-2; a possible D gene is TRBD1 (6 bases). Trimming pared 1 base from V and 8 bases from J, leaving 12 bases between. CDR1 is SGHDT, CDR2 YYEEEE, per germline. The CDR3 is 13 residues long. The CDR3 here is CASSLPEDRGYTF. CDR3 DNA: TGTGCCAGCAGCTTGCCAGAAGACAGGGGCTACACCTTC.

The V call is TRBV15, the J call TRBJ1-1; TRBD1 might be the D (5 bases). Germline CDR1 reads LNHNV; CDR2 reads YYDKDF (reference sequence). CDR3 size: 13 residues. Trimming took 0 bases from V and 11 from J, leaving 13 bases between them. The CDR3 loop reads CATSRDTQGKAFF. The CDR3 nucleotides are TGTGCCACCAGCAGAGATACGCAGGGTAAGGCTTTCTTT. Full variable domain (rest looked up from reference TRBV15 and TRBJ1-1): DAMVIQNPRYQVTQFGKPVTLSCSQTLNHNVMYWYQQKSSQAPKLLFHYYDKDFNNEADTPDNFQSRRPNTSFCFLDIRSPGLGDTAMYLCATSRDTQGKAFFGQGTRLTVV.

The CDR3 DNA sequence: TGTGCCAGCAGTTTTCGCGCGGGACAGGGATACGAGCAGTACGTC. It translates to CASSFRAGQGYEQYV. This chain links TRBV27 with TRBJ2-7; 9 nucleotides align to TRBD1. Germline CDR1 MNHEY, CDR2 SMNVEV (reference sequence). CDR3 length: 15 amino acids. V dropped 3 bases and J dropped 4; count of bases not matched to a gene: 7.

The rearrangement uses TRBV19 and TRBJ1-2; D is unclear. The length of the CDR3 is 11 residues. Germline V lookup: CDR1 LNHDA, CDR2 SQIVND (reference sequence). V was trimmed by 6 bases and J by 8 bases, leaving 10 bases between them. In DNA form, the CDR3 reads TGTGCCAGTAGGGCTTTGCAGGGCTACACCTTC. It translates to CASRALQGYTF. Using reference TRBV19 and TRBJ1-2 for the parts outside the CDR3, the full variable domain is DGGITQSPKYLFRKEGQNVTLSCEQNLNHDAMYWYRQDPGQGLRLIYYSQIVNDFQKGDIAEGYSVSREKKESFPLTVTSAQKNPTAFYLCASRALQGYTFGSGTRLTVV.

J is TRBJ1-4 and V is TRBV18; TRBD1 matches at 8 bases. The J segment lost 7 bases and the V segment lost 5 bases, leaving 6 bases of the junction unmatched. Germline-derived CDR1 and CDR2 are KGHSH and LQKENI. The CDR3 spans 14 residues. The CDR3: CASSSRGQGEKLFF. For the CDR3, the DNA is TGTGCCAGCTCATCCAGGGGGCAGGGTGAAAAACTGTTTTTT.

J is TRBJ1-2 and V is TRBV2, with a tentative D call TRBD1 (5 bases). Germline lookup yields CDR1 SNHLY and CDR2 FYNNEI. The V end lost 6 bases, the J end lost 4 bases, and 12 bases lay between the germline ends. The CDR3 sequence is 13 residues long. DNA for the CDR3: TGTGCCAGCAGGGAGTTCGGGGGCTATGGCTACACCTTC. Translation gives CASREFGGYGYTF.

This chain uses TRBV5-1 with TRBJ1-4; D is unclear. Germline-derived CDR1 and CDR2 are SGHRS and YFSETQ. This CDR3 is 12 amino acids long. V was cut by 4 bases and J by 7 bases, with 8 bases left in between. The DNA of the CDR3 is TGCGCCAGCAGCGATTTCAGTGAAAAACTGTTTTTT. Translating it yields CASSDFSEKLFF.

The V gene is TRBV3-1 (or the pseudogene TRBV3-2), the J gene TRBJ2-7; D call uncertain. Trimming cost V 0 bases and J 2 bases, with 8 bases left between them. This CDR3 contains 14 residues. The germline V gene encodes CDR1 LGHDT and CDR2 YNNKEL (reference sequence). The CDR3 DNA is TGTGCCAGCAGCCAAGAGAGTGGAGCCTACGAGCAGTACTTC. Amino acid sequence: CASSQESGAYEQYF.

This chain connects TRBV5-1 to TRBJ2-1, with D perhaps matching TRBD1 (6 bases). CDR3 size: 14 residues. V was cut by 1 base and J by 3 bases, with 8 bases left in between. Germline V gene data show CDR1 as SGHRS and CDR2 as YFSETQ. CDR3 bases: TGCGCCAGCAGCTTGTCACAGGGCTACAATGAGCAGTTCTTC. Protein sequence: CASSLSQGYNEQFF. The full variable domain, in which reference TRBV5-1 and TRBJ2-1 provide the parts outside the CDR3, is KAGVTQTPRYLIKTRGQQVTLSCSPISGHRSVSWYQQTPGQGLQFLFEYFSETQRNKGNFPGRFSGRQFSNSRSEMNVSTLELGDSALYLCASSLSQGYNEQFFGPGTRLTVL.

This rearrangement joins TRBV30 to TRBJ1-1; tentative D call: TRBD1 (5 bases). CDR1 and CDR2 (germline): GTSNPN, SVGIG (reference sequence). This CDR3 comprises 11 residues. CDR3 protein: CAGGRATEAFF. In DNA, the CDR3 is TGTGCTGGGGGGAGGGCCACTGAAGCTTTCTTT.

As to this clone: Other DNA sequences in the same sample also yield this CDR3. The rearrangement links TRBV6-6 to TRBJ1-1, with TRBD1 as a possible D gene (6 bases). The CDR3 sequence is 15 residues long. Germline lookup yields CDR1 MNHNY and CDR2 SVGAGI (reference sequence). The V end lost 2 bases, the J end lost 0 bases, and 10 bases lay between the germline ends. The DNA of the CDR3 is TGTGCCAGCAGTTACGGAGGACAGTTGAACACTGAAGCTTTCTTT. Its protein product is CASSYGGQLNTEAFF.

The chain uses TRBV7-8 and TRBJ2-6; TRBD1 matches at 10 bases. Trimming at V came to 4 bases and at J to 2 bases, leaving 8 bases not matched to a gene. Germline CDR1 is SGHVS and CDR2 is FQNEAQ. CDR3 size: 18 residues. The chain's CDR3 is CASSSPTGGLTGANVLTF. The CDR3 DNA sequence: TGTGCCAGCAGCTCCCCGACAGGGGGCCTCACTGGGGCCAACGTCCTGACTTTC.

The rearrangement links TRBV2 to TRBJ2-7; 8 nucleotides line up with TRBD2. CDR3 length: 14 amino acids. From germline, CDR1 is SNHLY and CDR2 FYNNEI. With 9 bases clipped from V and 3 bases from J, the junction kept 10 bases outside the gene matches. The CDR3 DNA follows: TGTGCCAGTAGGCCCGGGACTAGTGGCTACGAGCAGTACTTC. Its translation: CASRPGTSGYEQYF.